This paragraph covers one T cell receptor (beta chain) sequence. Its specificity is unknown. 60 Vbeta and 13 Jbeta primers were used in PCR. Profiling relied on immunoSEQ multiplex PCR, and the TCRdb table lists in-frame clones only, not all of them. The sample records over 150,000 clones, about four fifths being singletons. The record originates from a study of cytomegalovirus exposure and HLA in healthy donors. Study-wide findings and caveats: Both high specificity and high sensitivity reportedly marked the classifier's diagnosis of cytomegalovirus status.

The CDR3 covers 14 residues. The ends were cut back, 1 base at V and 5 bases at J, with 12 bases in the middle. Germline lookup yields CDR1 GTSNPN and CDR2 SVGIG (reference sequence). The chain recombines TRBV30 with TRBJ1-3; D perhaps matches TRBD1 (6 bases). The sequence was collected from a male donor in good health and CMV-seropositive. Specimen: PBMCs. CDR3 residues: CAWSGQDRRNTIYF. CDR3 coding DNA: TGTGCCTGGAGTGGACAGGATCGGAGAAACACCATATATTTT.